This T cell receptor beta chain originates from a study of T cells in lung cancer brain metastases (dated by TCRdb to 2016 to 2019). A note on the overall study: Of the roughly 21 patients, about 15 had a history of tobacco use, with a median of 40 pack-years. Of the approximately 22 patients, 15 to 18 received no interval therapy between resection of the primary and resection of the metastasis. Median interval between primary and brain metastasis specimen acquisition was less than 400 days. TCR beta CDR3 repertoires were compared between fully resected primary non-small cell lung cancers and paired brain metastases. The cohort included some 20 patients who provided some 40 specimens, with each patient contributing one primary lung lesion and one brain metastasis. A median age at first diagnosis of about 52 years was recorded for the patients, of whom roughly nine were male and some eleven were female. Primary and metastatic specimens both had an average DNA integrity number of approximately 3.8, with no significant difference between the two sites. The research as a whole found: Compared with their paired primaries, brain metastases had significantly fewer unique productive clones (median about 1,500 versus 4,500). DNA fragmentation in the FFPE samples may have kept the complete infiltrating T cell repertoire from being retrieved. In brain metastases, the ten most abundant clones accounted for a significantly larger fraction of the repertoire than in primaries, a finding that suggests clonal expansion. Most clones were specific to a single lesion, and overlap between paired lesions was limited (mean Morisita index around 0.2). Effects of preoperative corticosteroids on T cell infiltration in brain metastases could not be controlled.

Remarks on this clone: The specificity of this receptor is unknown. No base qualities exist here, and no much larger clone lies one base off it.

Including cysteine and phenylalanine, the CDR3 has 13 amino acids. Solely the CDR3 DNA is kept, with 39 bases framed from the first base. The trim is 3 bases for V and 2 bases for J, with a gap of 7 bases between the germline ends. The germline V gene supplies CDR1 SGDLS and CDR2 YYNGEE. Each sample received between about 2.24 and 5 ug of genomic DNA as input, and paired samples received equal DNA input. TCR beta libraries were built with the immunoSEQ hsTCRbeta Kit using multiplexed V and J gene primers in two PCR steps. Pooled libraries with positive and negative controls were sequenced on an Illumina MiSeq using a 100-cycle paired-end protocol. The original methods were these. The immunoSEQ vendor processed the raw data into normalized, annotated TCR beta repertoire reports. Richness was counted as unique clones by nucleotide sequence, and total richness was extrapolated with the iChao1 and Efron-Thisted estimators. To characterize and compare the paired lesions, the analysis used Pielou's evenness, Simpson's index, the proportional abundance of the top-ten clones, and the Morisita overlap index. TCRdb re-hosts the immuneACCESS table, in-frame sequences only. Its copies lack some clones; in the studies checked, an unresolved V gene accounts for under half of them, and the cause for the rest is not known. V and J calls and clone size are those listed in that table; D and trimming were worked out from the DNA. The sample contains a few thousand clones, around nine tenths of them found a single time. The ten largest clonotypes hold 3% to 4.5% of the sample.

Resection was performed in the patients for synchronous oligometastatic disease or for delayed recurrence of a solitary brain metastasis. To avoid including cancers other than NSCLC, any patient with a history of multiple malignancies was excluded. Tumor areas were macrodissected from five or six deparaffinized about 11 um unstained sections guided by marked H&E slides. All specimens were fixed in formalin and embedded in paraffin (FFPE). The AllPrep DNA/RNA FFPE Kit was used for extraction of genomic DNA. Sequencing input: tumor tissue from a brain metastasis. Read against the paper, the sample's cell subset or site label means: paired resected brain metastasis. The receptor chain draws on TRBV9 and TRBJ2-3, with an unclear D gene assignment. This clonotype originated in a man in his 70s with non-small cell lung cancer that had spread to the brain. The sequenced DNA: TGTGCCAGCAGCGCCCTAATCACAGATACGCAGTATTTT. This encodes CASSALITDTQYF.